Detailed here is one TCR beta chain. Its antigen is as yet unknown. Several immunoSEQ 96-well plates shared each subset's DNA, each plate a replicate. Profiling relied on immunoSEQ multiplex PCR, and the TCRdb table lists in-frame clones only, not all of them. The sample lists roughly 2.2 million clones, less than 95% occurring once. These data are taken from a study of shared clonotypes between healthy human individuals. About the research overall: Used for every donor were three CD4 naive, three CD4 memory, two CD8 naive and one CD8 memory plate.

Findings of the study overall: What naive subsets generally showed was a larger estimated richness than memory subsets showed.

The TCR comes from a man between 18 and 35 years old in good health. Some clones in this sample may be carry-over from other donors' samples. Sequences were obtained from naive CD4+ T cells from PBMCs. Subset specified: CD45RA+ positively selected.

In DNA form, the CDR3 reads TGTGCCAGCACCGCGGGGGGGAACAGGGGACCCTATGAAAAACTGTTTTTT. This sequence encodes CASTAGGNRGPYEKLFF. This chain connects TRBV7-9 to TRBJ1-4; 7 nucleotides align to TRBD1. V shed 7 bases, J shed 6 bases, and the junction held 17 bases outside the gene matches. This CDR3 has 17 residues. The V gene's germline CDR1 is SEHNR and CDR2 FQNEAQ (reference sequence). Filled out from reference TRBV7-9 and TRBJ1-4, the complete variable domain reads DTGVSQNPRHKITKRGQNVTFRCDPISEHNRLYWYRQTLGQGPEFLTYFQNEAQLEKSRLLSDRFSAERPKGSFSTLEIQRTEQGDSAMYLCASTAGGNRGPYEKLFFGSGTQLSVL.